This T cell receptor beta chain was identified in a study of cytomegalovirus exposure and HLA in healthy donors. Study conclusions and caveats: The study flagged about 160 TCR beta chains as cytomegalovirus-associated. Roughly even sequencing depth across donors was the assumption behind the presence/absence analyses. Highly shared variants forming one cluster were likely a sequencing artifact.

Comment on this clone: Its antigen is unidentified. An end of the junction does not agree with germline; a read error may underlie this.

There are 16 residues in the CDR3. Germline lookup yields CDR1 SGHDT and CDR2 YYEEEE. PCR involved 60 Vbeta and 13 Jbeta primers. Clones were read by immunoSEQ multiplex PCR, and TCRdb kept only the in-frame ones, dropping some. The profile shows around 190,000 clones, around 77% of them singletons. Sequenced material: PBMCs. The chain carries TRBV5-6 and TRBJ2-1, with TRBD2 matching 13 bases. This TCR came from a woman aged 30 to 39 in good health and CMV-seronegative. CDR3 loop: CASSLDGTSGINERFF. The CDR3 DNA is TGTGCCAGCAGCTTGGATGGGACTAGCGGGATAAATGAGCGGTTCTTC. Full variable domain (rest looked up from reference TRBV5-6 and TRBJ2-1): DAGVTQSPTHLIKTRGQQVTLRCSPKSGHDTVSWYQQALGQGPQFIFQYYEEEERQRGNFPDRFSGHQFPNYSSELNVNALLLGDSALYLCASSLDGTSGINERFFGPGTRLTVL.